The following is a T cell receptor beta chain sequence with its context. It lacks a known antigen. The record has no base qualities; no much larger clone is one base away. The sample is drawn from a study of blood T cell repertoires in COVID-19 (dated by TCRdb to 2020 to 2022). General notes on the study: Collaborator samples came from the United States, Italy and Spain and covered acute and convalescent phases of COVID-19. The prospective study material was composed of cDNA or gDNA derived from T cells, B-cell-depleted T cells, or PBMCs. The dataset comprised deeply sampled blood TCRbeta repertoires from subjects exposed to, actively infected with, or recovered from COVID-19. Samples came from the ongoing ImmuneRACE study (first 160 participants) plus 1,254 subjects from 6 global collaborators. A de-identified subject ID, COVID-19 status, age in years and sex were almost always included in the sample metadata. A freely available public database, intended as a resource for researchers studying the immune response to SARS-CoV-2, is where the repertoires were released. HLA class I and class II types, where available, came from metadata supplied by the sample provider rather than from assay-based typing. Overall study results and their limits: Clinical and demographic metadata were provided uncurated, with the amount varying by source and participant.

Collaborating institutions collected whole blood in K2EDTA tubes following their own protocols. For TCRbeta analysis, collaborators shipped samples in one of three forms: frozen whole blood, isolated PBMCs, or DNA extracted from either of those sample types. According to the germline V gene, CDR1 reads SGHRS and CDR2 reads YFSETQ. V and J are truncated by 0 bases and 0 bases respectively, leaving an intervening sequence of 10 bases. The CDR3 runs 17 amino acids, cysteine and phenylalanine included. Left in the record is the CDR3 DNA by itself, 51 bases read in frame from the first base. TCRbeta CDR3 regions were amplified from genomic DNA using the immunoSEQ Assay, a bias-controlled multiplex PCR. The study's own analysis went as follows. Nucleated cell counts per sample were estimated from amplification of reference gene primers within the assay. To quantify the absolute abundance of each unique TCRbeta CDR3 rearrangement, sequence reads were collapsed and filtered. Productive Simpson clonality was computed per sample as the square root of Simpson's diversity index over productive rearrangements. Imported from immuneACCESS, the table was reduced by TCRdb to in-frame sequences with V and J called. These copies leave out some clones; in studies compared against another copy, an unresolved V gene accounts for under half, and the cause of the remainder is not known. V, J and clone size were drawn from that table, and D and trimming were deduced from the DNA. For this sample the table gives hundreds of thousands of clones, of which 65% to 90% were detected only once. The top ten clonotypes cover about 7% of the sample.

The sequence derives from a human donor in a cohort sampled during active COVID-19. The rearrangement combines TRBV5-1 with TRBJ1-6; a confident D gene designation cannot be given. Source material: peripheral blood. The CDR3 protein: CASSLGQLSSYNSPLHF. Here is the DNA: TGCGCCAGCAGCTTGGGACAATTAAGCTCCTATAATTCACCCCTCCACTTT.